The 16 T cell receptor beta chains reported below all come from one sample, sequenced in a study of blood T cell repertoires in COVID-19. The protocol was immunoSEQ multiplex PCR, while the TCRdb copy is restricted to in-frame clones and leaves out a portion. Of approximately 340,000 clones listed, about 83% are singletons. The sample was peripheral blood. These receptors originate from a man younger than 45 with active or convalescent COVID-19.

J is TRBJ2-5 and V is TRBV29-1, with 9 bases identical to TRBD1. Trimming removed 8 bases from V and 2 bases from J; junction bases left unmatched: 6. Germline V gene data show CDR1 as SQVTM and CDR2 as ANQGSEA. CDR3 length: 13 amino acids. This CDR3 reads CSPWGQGQETQYF. CDR3 coding DNA: TGCAGCCCCTGGGGACAGGGTCAAGAGACCCAGTACTTC.

This clone has only one observation. The junction departs from the called germline gene at one end, perhaps through a read error. The chain links TRBV5-4 to TRBJ2-7; 11 bases agree with TRBD2. From germline, CDR1 is SGHNT and CDR2 YYREEE (reference sequence). The CDR3 loop spans 14 amino acids. CDR3 amino acids: CASSSGIAGGFYHF. In DNA, the CDR3 is TGTGCCAGCAGCTCTGGGATAGCGGGAGGGTTCTACCACTTC.

Regarding this clone: The same CDR3 can be traced to other DNA sequences in this sample. The V and J genes are TRBV19 and TRBJ2-5; D is undetermined. V lost 3 bases and J 1 base, leaving 6 bases between the germline ends. The germline V gene has CDR1 LNHDA and CDR2 SQIVND (reference sequence). The CDR3 is 13 residues long. In DNA, the CDR3 is TGTGCCAGTAGTATCCAGGTCCAAGAGACCCAGTACTTC. Translating gives CASSIQVQETQYF.

This chain uses TRBV5-6 with TRBJ1-6; D uncertain. The CDR3 runs 12 residues. CDR1 is SGHDT, CDR2 YYEEEE, per germline. The ends were cut back, 4 bases at V and 11 bases at J, with 10 bases in the middle. CDR3 region: CASSPGRAPLHF. As DNA, the CDR3 is TGTGCCAGCAGCCCCGGGAGGGCACCCCTCCACTTT.

The chain uses TRBV3-1 (or the pseudogene TRBV3-2) and TRBJ1-4; D is possibly TRBD1 (5 bases). This CDR3 spans 13 amino acids. V was shortened by 5 bases and J by 5 bases, with 9 bases between the two germline ends. Per the germline V gene, CDR1 is LGHDT and CDR2 is YNNKEL (reference sequence). CDR3 DNA sequence: TGTGCCAGCAGCAAACAGGAGAATGAAAAACTGTTTTTT. It encodes CASSKQENEKLFF.

This chain uses TRBV28 with TRBJ2-7; 8 nucleotides match TRBD1. Germline CDR1 is MDHEN and CDR2 is SYDVKM. The V segment lost 3 bases and the J segment 2 bases; nucleotides outside the gene matches: 3. The CDR3 contains 14 residues. The DNA of the CDR3 is TGTGCCAGCAGTTTCGAGACAGGGGCCTACGAGCAGTACTTC. Protein: CASSFETGAYEQYF.

J is TRBJ2-7 and V is TRBV3-1 (or the pseudogene TRBV3-2); D not certain. The CDR3 spans 13 residues. CDR1 is LGHDT, CDR2 YNNKEL, per germline (reference sequence). V gave up 4 bases and J gave up 3 bases, with 10 bases separating them. CDR3 sequence reads: CASSLSAFYEQYF. The CDR3 nucleotides read TGTGCCAGCAGCCTGAGCGCGTTCTACGAGCAGTACTTC.

The chain joins TRBV6-2 or TRBV6-3 to TRBJ1-6; 7 bases match TRBD1. This CDR3 is built from 15 residues. Germline-derived CDR1 and CDR2 are MNHEY and SVGEGT. J lost 10 bases, V lost 2 bases, and 8 bases had no gene match. The CDR3 sequence is CASSYAGQRRSPLHF. In DNA, the CDR3 is TGTGCCAGCAGTTACGCGGGACAGCGTAGGTCACCCCTCCACTTT.

V is TRBV11-3 and J is TRBJ2-6; perhaps TRBD1 as D (6 bases). V lost 2 bases and J 4 bases, leaving 12 bases between the germline ends. Germline CDR1 SGHNT, CDR2 YENEEA. This CDR3 has 16 amino acids. The CDR3, as DNA: TGTGCCAGCAGCTTATGGCGGCAGGGGGGGGCCAACGTCCTGACTTTC. It encodes CASSLWRQGGANVLTF.

The chain combines TRBV6-5 with TRBJ1-2; 10 bases agree with TRBD1. The CDR3 length is 15 residues. V lost 8 bases to trimming and J lost 2 bases; unmatched junction nucleotides: 8. Germline-derived CDR1 and CDR2 are MNHEY and SVGAGI. CDR3 protein: CASARTGGLNYGYTF. In DNA form, the CDR3 reads TGTGCCAGCGCAAGGACAGGGGGTTTAAACTATGGCTACACCTTC.

The gene calls are TRBV30 and TRBJ2-7, with D possibly matching TRBD1 (5 bases). The CDR3 is 15 amino acids. Germline assignment: CDR1 GTSNPN and CDR2 SVGIG (reference sequence). Trimming cost V 4 bases and J 0 bases, with 16 bases left between them. The CDR3 is CAWINRQNFSYEQYF. The CDR3 bases are TGTGCCTGGATAAACCGACAGAACTTCTCCTACGAGCAGTACTTC.

CDR3 amino acids: CASSPQYQETQYF. The CDR3, as DNA: TGTGCCAGCTCACCTCAGTACCAAGAGACCCAGTACTTC. The chain links TRBV18 to TRBJ2-5; D gene unclear. V gave up 3 bases and J gave up 0 bases, with 5 bases separating them. Germline-derived CDR1 and CDR2 are KGHSH and LQKENI. CDR3 size: 13 residues.

This rearrangement joins TRBV2 to TRBJ2-3, with a possible D match to TRBD1 (6 bases). V dropped 1 base and J dropped 7 bases, with 15 bases sitting between them. This CDR3 region has 15 residues. Germline V gives CDR1 SNHLY, CDR2 FYNNEI. DNA of the CDR3: TGTGCCAGCAGTGAAGTTAGGACAGACGGAAATACGCAGTATTTT. It specifies CASSEVRTDGNTQYF.

This clone has ten or more counts. This sequence joins TRBV7-9 and TRBJ2-3, with D possibly TRBD2 on 6 matching bases. Trimming cost V 3 bases and J 1 base, with 8 bases left between them. The CDR3 extends over 14 amino acids. Per germline, CDR1 SEHNR and CDR2 FQNEAQ (reference sequence). CDR3 sequence reads: CASSLGLRTDTQYF. CDR3 nucleotides: TGTGCCAGCAGCTTGGGACTCCGCACAGATACGCAGTATTTT.

The genes are TRBV2 and TRBJ1-3; possible D gene TRBD1, 6 bases. The CDR3 sequence is 16 residues long. Germline V gene sequence: CDR1 SNHLY, CDR2 FYNNEI. The ends were cut back, 4 bases at V and 3 bases at J, with 16 bases in the middle. CDR3 residues: CASSVGRGSGGNTIYF. CDR3 sequence (DNA): TGTGCCAGCAGTGTGGGCAGGGGAAGCGGTGGAAACACCATATATTTT.

This clone has a handful of counts. CDR3 residues: CASSSAGSTDTQYF. The CDR3, as DNA: TGTGCCAGCAGCTCAGCGGGGAGCACAGATACGCAGTATTTT. V and J are TRBV7-3 and TRBJ2-3; 7 bases agree with TRBD2. The J segment lost 0 bases and the V segment lost 4 bases, leaving 1 base of the junction unmatched. Germline assignment: CDR1 SGHTA and CDR2 FQGTGA. The CDR3 is made up of 14 amino acids.